Listed here is a single T cell receptor (beta chain). Its specificity is not known. Some clones are missing from TCRdb's copy, which holds only in-frame ones; the method was immunoSEQ multiplex PCR. The top ten clones hold roughly 0.35% of a sample with under 95,000 clones, 85% to 95% of them seen once. This specimen belongs to a study of Tregs in tolerant kidney transplant recipients. General study findings and limits: Nucleotide sequences could not be compared across some patients' samples due to primer changes.

Unstimulated Tregs (CD4+CD25+CD127-) and CD4+CD25- non-Tregs were sorted from PBMCs. The CDR3 extends over 16 amino acids. Germline assignment: CDR1 SGHVS and CDR2 FQNEAQ. Trimming cost V 5 bases and J 4 bases; bases outside gene matches: 6. The sample in question was Tregs from blood, obtained before the transplant. The sequence was obtained from a human donor who received a combined kidney and bone marrow transplant. V gene TRBV7-8 combines with J gene TRBJ2-5, with 14 nucleotides matching TRBD2. The CDR3 protein is CASSLQGLAGVETQYF. DNA of the CDR3: TGTGCCAGCAGCCTACAGGGACTAGCGGGAGTAGAGACCCAGTACTTC.